This T cell receptor (beta chain) was recorded in a study of blood T cell repertoires in COVID-19. From germline, CDR1 is WSHSY and CDR2 SAAADI. V shed 6 bases, J shed 4 bases, and the junction held 3 bases outside the gene matches. This CDR3 is built from 14 residues. Some clones are missing from TCRdb's copy, which holds only in-frame ones; the method was immunoSEQ multiplex PCR. The sample includes about 200,000 clones, around 94% of them seen just once. This clone was counted a single time. The clonotype was recovered from a man younger than 45 with COVID-19, enrolled during active disease. The gene calls are TRBV10-2 and TRBJ2-1; TRBD2 matches at 10 bases. The sequenced sample was peripheral blood. For the CDR3, the DNA is TGCGCCAGCAGCCGGACTAGCGGATACAATGAGCAGTTCTTC. It encodes CASSRTSGYNEQFF.